Reported below is one T cell receptor beta chain. What it binds is not known. These data are taken from a study of T cell responses to AZD1222 COVID-19 vaccine. The junction had 10 bases not matched to a gene; V was cut back by 4 bases and J by 7 bases. The CDR3 extends over 15 amino acids. Germline values: CDR1 SGHRS, CDR2 YFSETQ. TCRdb keeps only in-frame clones here, not all; method: immunoSEQ multiplex PCR. Among around 140,000 clones listed, roughly 92% were seen once. Study-wide results and limits: Seropositive status at baseline applied to only six AZD1222 recipients. There were repertoire samples only from the period after the peak T cell response. When two AZD1222 doses had been given, Spike-specific TCR breadth and depth rose. Reports indicate that nearly half of spike-specific TCRs are directed at unmutated variant regions.

This TCR came from an adult in good health. Sequencing was performed on peripheral blood, taken on day 0 of AZD1222 vaccination. The rearrangement links TRBV5-1 to TRBJ2-7; 11 nucleotides agree with TRBD2. The CDR3 nucleotides are TGCGCCAGCAGCCCAGGACTAGCGGGCTCTTTGGAGCAGTACTTC. This codes for CASSPGLAGSLEQYF.